This TCR beta chain was recorded in a study of blood T cell repertoires in COVID-19. For the study at large: Some COVID-19 samples were acute and others convalescent; all came from the United States, Italy and Spain. T cells, B-cell-depleted T cells, or PBMCs provided the cDNA or gDNA that served as material.

In the original analysis: Estimated nucleated cell counts came from reference gene primer amplification. This table comes from immunoSEQ multiplex PCR, and its TCRdb copy is limited to in-frame clones, with some not included. The DNA was the basis for D and trimming; V, J and clone size are from that table. Counted here are under 300,000 clones, about 85% occurring once; the ten biggest clones make up 6% to 9%. CDR3 length: 14 residues. CDR1 is SQVTM, CDR2 ANQGSEA, per germline. The ends lost 1 base at V and 3 bases at J; junction bases unmatched: 4. The sequencing input was peripheral blood. The TCR sequence derives from a man in his sixties who had recovered from COVID-19. V is TRBV29-1 and J is TRBJ1-2; 8 bases match TRBD1. This CDR3 reads CSVEVAGQDYGYTF. The CDR3 DNA reads TGCAGCGTTGAAGTTGCGGGACAGGACTATGGCTACACCTTC.